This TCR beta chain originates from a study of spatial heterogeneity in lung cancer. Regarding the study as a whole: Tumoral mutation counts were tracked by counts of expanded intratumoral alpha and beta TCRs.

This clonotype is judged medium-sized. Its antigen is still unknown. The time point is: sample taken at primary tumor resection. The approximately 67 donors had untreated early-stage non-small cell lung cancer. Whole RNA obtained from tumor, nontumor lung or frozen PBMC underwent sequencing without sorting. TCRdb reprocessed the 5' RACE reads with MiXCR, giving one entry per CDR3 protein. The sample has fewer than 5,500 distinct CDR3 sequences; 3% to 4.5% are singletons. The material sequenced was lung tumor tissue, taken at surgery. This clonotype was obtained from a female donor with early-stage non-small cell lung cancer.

CDR3 sequence reads: CSARLTHGSRTRDYNSPLHF. As DNA, the CDR3 is TGCAGTGCTCGATTAACCCACGGATCCAGAACTCGTGACTATAATTCACCCCTCCACTTT. The V and J genes are TRBV20-1 and TRBJ1-6, with no clear D. Trimming cost V 5 bases and J 3 bases, with 29 bases left between them. The CDR3 is 20 residues long. Germline V gene data show CDR1 as DFQATT and CDR2 as SNEGSKA (reference sequence).